This T cell receptor beta chain came from a study of cytomegalovirus exposure and HLA in healthy donors. The primer mix had 60 Vbeta and 13 Jbeta primers. Profiled with immunoSEQ multiplex PCR; TCRdb holds only in-frame clones, not every one. Found here are about 120,000 clones, less than 75% of them singletons; the top ten hold less than 4.5%. The ends were cut back, 5 bases at V and 9 bases at J, with 22 bases in the middle. The CDR3 has 15 residues. Germline CDR1 is SGHVS and CDR2 is FQNEAQ. The sequence derives from a woman between 35 and 50 years old in good health and CMV-seronegative. The material sequenced was PBMCs. This chain links TRBV7-8 with TRBJ1-2, with D uncertain. CDR3 in amino acids: CASSPGVVFGSSYTF. For the CDR3, the DNA is TGTGCCAGCAGCCCCGGAGTGGTTTTTGGTAGTAGCTACACCTTC.